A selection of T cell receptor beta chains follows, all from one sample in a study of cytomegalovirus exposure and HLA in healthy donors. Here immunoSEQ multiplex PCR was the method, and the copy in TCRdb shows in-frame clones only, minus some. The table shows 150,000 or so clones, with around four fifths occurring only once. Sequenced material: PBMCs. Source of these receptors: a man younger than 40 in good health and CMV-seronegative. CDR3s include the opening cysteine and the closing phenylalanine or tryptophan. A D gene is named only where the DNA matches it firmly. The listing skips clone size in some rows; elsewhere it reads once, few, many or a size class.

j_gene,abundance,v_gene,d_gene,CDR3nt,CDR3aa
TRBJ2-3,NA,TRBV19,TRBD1,TGTGCCAGTAGTGCAAAGGACAGGGGTTCGGCAGATACGCAGTATTTT,CASSAKDRGSADTQYF
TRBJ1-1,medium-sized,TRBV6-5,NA,TGTGAGGCGCGGGTAGGACCTATGAACACTGAAGCTTTCTTT,CEARVGPMNTEAFF
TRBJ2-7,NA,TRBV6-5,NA,TGTGCCAGCAGTTACCCGAACAGCTACGAGCAGTACTTC,CASSYPNSYEQYF
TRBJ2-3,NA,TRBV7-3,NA,TGTGCCAGCAGCTTAACCGGCCAACAGACAGATACGCAGTATTTT,CASSLTGQQTDTQYF
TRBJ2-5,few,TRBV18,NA,TGTGCCAGCTCACCCTACGGAGGGGAGCGGGACCAAGAGACCCAGTACTTC,CASSPYGGERDQETQYF
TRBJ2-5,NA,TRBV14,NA,TGTGCCAGCAGCCAAGATACTCGAGAGACCCAGTACTTC,CASSQDTRETQYF
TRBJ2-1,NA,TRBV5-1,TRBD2,TGCGCCAGCAGCCCCTCGCGGGGGGGGTACAATGAGCAGTTCTTC,CASSPSRGGYNEQFF
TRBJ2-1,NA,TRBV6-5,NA,TGTGCCAGCAGCCAGGACTGGAGCTCCTACAATGAGCAGTTCTTC,CASSQDWSSYNEQFF
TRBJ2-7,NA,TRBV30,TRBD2,TGTGCCTGGACTAGCGGGAGGGGCTCCTACGAGCAGTACTTC,CAWTSGRGSYEQYF
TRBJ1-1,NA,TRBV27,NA,TGTGCCAGCAGTTTAACGCAGGGTGTGAACACTGAAGCTTTCTTT,CASSLTQGVNTEAFF
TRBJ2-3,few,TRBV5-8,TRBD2,TGTGCCAGCAGCTGGGGGACTAGCGAGGCAGATACGCAGTATTTT,CASSWGTSEADTQYF
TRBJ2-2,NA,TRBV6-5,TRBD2,TGTGCCAGCACTCGAGGGGAGGGCGGGGAGCTGTTTTTT,CASTRGEGGELFF
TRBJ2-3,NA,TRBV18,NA,TGTGCCAGCTCACCGGACAGAAACACAGATACGCAGTATTTT,CASSPDRNTDTQYF
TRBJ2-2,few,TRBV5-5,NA,TGTGCCAGCAGCGTCTCAGGGGACACCGGGGAGCTGTTTTTT,CASSVSGDTGELFF
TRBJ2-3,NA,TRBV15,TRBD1,TGTGCCACCAGCATCCAAGGACAGGGGGCTTTGTCGGATACGCAGTATTTT,CATSIQGQGALSDTQYF
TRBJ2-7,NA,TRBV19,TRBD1,TGTGCCAGTAGTATGGGGACAGGGTTCAACGAGCAGTACTTC,CASSMGTGFNEQYF
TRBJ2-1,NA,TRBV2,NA,TGTGCCAGCAGTGCTAGCTCGTCCTACAATGAGCAGTTCTTC,CASSASSSYNEQFF
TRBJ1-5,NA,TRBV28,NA,TGTGCCAGCATGGAGGGGTCCCCCAATCAGCCCCAGCATTTT,CASMEGSPNQPQHF
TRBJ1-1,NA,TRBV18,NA,TGTGCCAGCTCACCAGGGGCAGGGGATACTGAAGCTTTCTTT,CASSPGAGDTEAFF
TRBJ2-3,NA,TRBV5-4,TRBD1,TGTGCCAGCAGCTCCCGGGACAGGGGATTTACAGATACGCAGTATTTT,CASSSRDRGFTDTQYF
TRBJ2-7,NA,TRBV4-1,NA,TGCGCCAGCAGCCAAGTTGCGCCTAATGAGCAGTACTTC,CASSQVAPNEQYF
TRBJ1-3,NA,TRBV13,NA,TGTGCCAGCAGCCCCAGAGACAGCTACCTTGGAAACACCATATATTTT,CASSPRDSYLGNTIYF
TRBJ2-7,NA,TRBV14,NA,TGTGCCAGCAGCCAAGGGGCTAGCGAGTACTTC,CASSQGASEYF
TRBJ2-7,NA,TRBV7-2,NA,TGTGCCAGCAACGGAGGGGCCGGACCTGTCTACGAGCAGTACTTC,CASNGGAGPVYEQYF
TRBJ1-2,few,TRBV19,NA,TGTGCCAGTAGTATCAGCCAGGGCCGCCGAATCTATGGCTACACCTTC,CASSISQGRRIYGYTF
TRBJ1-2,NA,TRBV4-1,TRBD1,TGCGCCAGCAGCCAAGTTGGACAGGGAATCTATGGCTACACCTTC,CASSQVGQGIYGYTF
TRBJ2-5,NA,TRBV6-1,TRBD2,TGTGCCAGCAGTGAATCGGTAGCGGGGGCCGTGCAAGAGACCCAGTACTTC,CASSESVAGAVQETQYF
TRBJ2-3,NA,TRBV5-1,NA,TGCGCCAGCAGCTTGGCCACAGCAAGAACAGATACGCAGTATTTT,CASSLATARTDTQYF
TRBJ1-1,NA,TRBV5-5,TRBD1,TGTGCCAGCAGCGGACAGGCGGCCATTATGAACACTGAAGCTTTCTTT,CASSGQAAIMNTEAFF
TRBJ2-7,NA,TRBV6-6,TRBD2,TGTGCCAGCAGTTACGAGCGGGAGGTCTACGAGCAGTACTTC,CASSYEREVYEQYF
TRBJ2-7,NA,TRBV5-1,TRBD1,TGCGCCAGCGGTGGGACAGACTCCTACGAGCAGTACTTC,CASGGTDSYEQYF
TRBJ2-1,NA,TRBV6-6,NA,TGTGCCAGCAGTTCGCGGGTGAATGAGCAGTTCTTC,CASSSRVNEQFF
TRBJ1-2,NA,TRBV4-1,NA,TGCGCCAGCAGCCAAGATAGACTCGAGCAGGAGGTGGGCGGCTACACCTTC,CASSQDRLEQEVGGYTF
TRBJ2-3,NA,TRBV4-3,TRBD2,TGCGCCAGCAGCCAAGACCGGGGGGGGCCAGATACGCAGTATTTT,CASSQDRGGPDTQYF